Below are 27 T cell receptor beta chains sequenced from a single sample in a study of beta chain features in type 1 diabetes. Study outcomes and limitations: TCRB CDR3s from Type 1 diabetes patients were moderately but significantly shorter in all four CD4+ subsets.

These receptors are not linked to any known antigen. TCRB transcripts that were expressed got sequenced, as all of the isolated RNA had been reverse transcribed. Generated by immunoSEQ multiplex PCR, the TCRdb table keeps only in-frame clones and is missing some. The sample has 300,000 to 450,000 clones, roughly 12% seen once. Input material: naive CD4+ T cells from blood. The origin of the receptors is a woman between 18 and 29 years old with type 1 diabetes.

This chain links TRBV30 with TRBJ2-2, with D possibly TRBD1 on 5 matching bases. CDR1 is GTSNPN, CDR2 SVGIG, per germline (reference sequence). The germline V and J ends were trimmed by 0 bases and 6 bases, with 8 bases remaining between them. The CDR3 extends over 13 amino acids. The CDR3 protein is CAWSVGAPGELFF. In nucleotides, the CDR3 is TGTGCCTGGAGTGTTGGGGCCCCCGGGGAGCTGTTTTTT.

This clone was observed a handful of times. The J gene is TRBJ2-1, the V gene TRBV19; a possible D gene is TRBD2 (6 bases). Germline V gene sequence: CDR1 LNHDA, CDR2 SQIVND (reference sequence). The CDR3 is 15 amino acids. Trimming shortened V by 5 bases and J by 0 bases, and 11 bases separated the two germline ends. Here the CDR3 reads CASSPQTSSYNEQFF. In DNA, the CDR3 is TGTGCCAGTAGTCCCCAGACTAGCTCCTACAATGAGCAGTTCTTC.

In DNA, the CDR3 is TGTGCCTGGAGACTGGGCCACAGGCTTGAAAACACCATATATTTT. Encoded protein: CAWRLGHRLENTIYF. The chain couples TRBV30 to TRBJ1-3; D may be TRBD1 (5 bases). V was clipped by 3 bases and J by 6 bases, with 18 bases between them. There are 15 residues in the CDR3. Per germline, CDR1 GTSNPN and CDR2 SVGIG (reference sequence).

The chain uses TRBV28 and TRBJ2-1; 8 positions agree with TRBD1. CDR1 is MDHEN and CDR2 is SYDVKM in the germline V gene. This CDR3 comprises 11 residues. V trimming: 6 bases; J trimming: 14 bases; junction bases outside the gene matches: 6. The CDR3 is CASSRTGKKFF. The CDR3 nucleotides are TGTGCCAGCAGCAGGACAGGGAAAAAGTTCTTC.

This clone was detected a few times. Here the CDR3 reads CASSSDGQGLYGYTF. The DNA for the CDR3 is TGTGCCAGCAGCTCCGACGGACAGGGTCTCTATGGCTACACCTTC. The rearrangement joins TRBV7-2 to TRBJ1-2, with TRBD1 matching over 8 bases. Germline values: CDR1 SGHTA, CDR2 FQGNSA. The CDR3 consists of 15 residues. V trimming: 4 bases; J trimming: 4 bases; junction bases outside the gene matches: 8.

The table lists this clone with a few counts. The V and J genes are TRBV6-5 and TRBJ2-6; D perhaps matches TRBD1 (6 bases). The V end was cut by 6 bases, the J end by 5 bases, with 14 bases between. The CDR3 consists of 15 residues. Germline loops: CDR1 MNHEY, CDR2 SVGAGI. The CDR3 sequence: CASSNGTRRANVLTF. CDR3 nucleotides: TGTGCCAGCAGCAACGGGACACGTAGGGCCAACGTCCTGACTTTC.

The chain couples TRBV6-5 to TRBJ1-1; maybe TRBD1 (5 bases). The CDR3 is 14 residues long. Per the germline V gene, CDR1 is MNHEY and CDR2 is SVGAGI. The V and J ends lost 5 bases and 1 base respectively, with 11 bases between them. CDR3 protein: CASSGRVRNTEAFF. CDR3 DNA sequence: TGTGCCAGCAGTGGCAGGGTTCGGAACACTGAAGCTTTCTTT.

This clone was found a few times. The chain combines TRBV4-1 with TRBJ2-1, with TRBD2 matching over 10 bases. This CDR3 comprises 14 residues. After removal of 8 bases from V and 4 bases from J, the junction contained 5 bases not matched to a gene. Germline V CDR1 and CDR2: MGHRA, YSYEKL. DNA for the CDR3: TGCGCCAGCGAAACACTAGCGGGGTACAATGAGCAGTTCTTC. Protein product: CASETLAGYNEQFF.

The chain is built from TRBV13 and TRBJ1-5; perhaps TRBD1 as D (6 bases). Germline CDR1 PRHDT, CDR2 FYEKMQ (reference sequence). V lost 4 bases and J 0 bases, leaving 13 bases between the germline ends. This CDR3 is 16 amino acids long. The CDR3 DNA follows: TGTGCCAGCAGCTCGAGGGGGGGCGGTAGCAATCAGCCCCAGCATTTT. Translated: CASSSRGGGSNQPQHF.

This clone was observed a few times. CDR3 nucleotides: TGCGCCAGCAGCCAAGAATCTAGCGGGCCAGACACCGGGGAGCTGTTTTTT. Translating it yields CASSQESSGPDTGELFF. This chain joins TRBV4-3 and TRBJ2-2, with TRBD2 identical over 8 bases. The trim removed 0 bases at V and 3 bases at J, leaving 6 bases unmatched. Germline lookup yields CDR1 LGHNA and CDR2 YSLEER. The CDR3 runs 17 residues.

This clone was detected only a few times. The rearrangement joins TRBV7-9 to TRBJ1-2; a possible D gene is TRBD1 (5 bases). This CDR3 is 13 amino acids long. CDR1 is SEHNR, CDR2 FQNEAQ, per germline (reference sequence). Trimming left V 6 bases short and J 8 bases short, with 16 bases between. This CDR3 reads CASRGYQEGGYTF. In DNA form, the CDR3 reads TGTGCCAGCAGGGGGTATCAGGAGGGGGGCTACACCTTC.

This clone came up a few times. This chain links TRBV5-4 with TRBJ1-1, with D perhaps TRBD1 (5 bases). The CDR3 length is 15 residues. V lost 0 bases and J 1 base, leaving 10 bases between the germline ends. Germline CDR1 SGHNT, CDR2 YYREEE (reference sequence). The CDR3 DNA reads TGTGCCAGCAGCTTGGATCCTAGGGGGAACACTGAAGCTTTCTTT. This codes for CASSLDPRGNTEAFF.

This clone was observed a handful of times. The chain recombines TRBV18 with TRBJ1-2; 7 bases align to TRBD1. Germline V lookup: CDR1 KGHSH, CDR2 LQKENI. The CDR3 contains 15 residues. J was trimmed by 6 bases and V by 4 bases; bases with no gene match: 11. The CDR3 loop reads CASSLTPDRDNGYTF. The CDR3 region has the DNA TGTGCCAGCTCACTCACACCCGACAGGGATAATGGCTACACCTTC.

The gene calls are TRBV28 and TRBJ1-2; the D gene is possibly TRBD1 (6 bases). This CDR3 spans 12 amino acids. The V end was cut by 7 bases, the J end by 3 bases, with 9 bases between. Looked up from germline, CDR1 is MDHEN and CDR2 is SYDVKM. The CDR3 nucleotides read TGTGCCAGCACGGGGGGCGACTATGGCTACACCTTC. It is translated as CASTGGDYGYTF.

The chain recombines TRBV12-5 with TRBJ2-1; possibly TRBD2 for D (6 bases). This CDR3 region has 15 residues. Germline V gives CDR1 LGHNT, CDR2 FRNRAP. V was pared by 5 bases and J by 9 bases, with 20 bases between. CDR3 nucleotides: TGTGCTAGTGGTCCAAATCGGGAGAGGGCGAGTGAGCAGTTCTTC. This encodes CASGPNRERASEQFF.

This chain's CDR3 is CASSYREREQYF. The DNA for the CDR3 is TGTGCCAGCAGTTACCGGGAGCGGGAGCAGTACTTC. J is TRBJ2-7 and V is TRBV6-6; maybe TRBD2 (6 bases). Germline CDR1 reads MNHNY; CDR2 reads SVGAGI (reference sequence). CDR3 length: 12 residues. V was shortened by 2 bases and J by 7 bases, with 9 bases between the two germline ends.

This chain connects TRBV7-2 to TRBJ2-3; TRBD2 might be the D (6 bases). This CDR3 is built from 13 residues. Germline V gene sequence: CDR1 SGHTA, CDR2 FQGNSA. With 4 bases removed from V and 6 bases from J, the gap between germline ends came to 11 bases. The CDR3 nucleotides are TGTGCCAGCAGCTGGCGGGGACGGGATACGCAGTATTTT. It specifies CASSWRGRDTQYF.

This clone was recorded a few times. The chain combines TRBV9 with TRBJ2-1, with 7 bases lining up with TRBD2. Trimming took 2 bases from V and 5 from J; bases not matched to a gene: 10. The CDR3 runs to 16 residues. The germline gives CDR1 SGDLS, CDR2 YYNGEE. The CDR3 here is CASSVSGGGNNNEQFF. The CDR3, as DNA: TGTGCCAGCAGCGTCTCTGGGGGGGGGAATAACAATGAGCAGTTCTTC.

This clone was seen more than once but under ten times. The V call is TRBV7-2, the J call TRBJ1-1; 7 nucleotides align to TRBD1. This CDR3 is 14 amino acids long. Germline CDR1 SGHTA, CDR2 FQGNSA. Germline trimming cut 2 bases from V and 6 bases from J; bases unmatched to any gene: 6. The DNA for the CDR3 is TGTGCCAGCAGCTTAACAGGGGTAAGGGCTGAAGCTTTCTTT. Translated, it gives CASSLTGVRAEAFF.

This clone was counted a few times. Here the CDR3 reads CASSRTGTGEAKNIQYF. In DNA form, the CDR3 reads TGTGCCAGCAGCCGTACCGGGACAGGGGAGGCCAAAAACATTCAGTACTTC. The gene calls are TRBV7-9 and TRBJ2-4; 10 bases are shared with TRBD1. Germline V gene sequence: CDR1 SEHNR, CDR2 FQNEAQ (reference sequence). CDR3 length: 17 amino acids. V dropped 5 bases and J dropped 1; count of bases not matched to a gene: 8.

This clone was seen only a few times. As DNA, the CDR3 is TGCAGTGCCCTGACAAATGAGCAGTTCTTC. Amino acids: CSALTNEQFF. The J gene is TRBJ2-1, the V gene TRBV20-1; D gene uncertain. Trimming took off 6 bases at V and 7 bases at J, with 7 bases between the two ends. The CDR3 is 10 residues long. Germline CDR1 reads DFQATT; CDR2 reads SNEGSKA (reference sequence).

This clone came up a few times. The V and J genes are TRBV21-1 and TRBJ2-7; the DNA was not used to check the table's D call, TRBD2. TRBV21-1 counts as a pseudogene. This CDR3 is built from 15 residues. This chain's CDR3 is CASSDGTSGSYEQYF. In nucleotides, the CDR3 is TGTGCCAGCAGCGATGGGACTAGCGGGAGCTACGAGCAGTACTTC.

This chain joins TRBV30 and TRBJ2-5, with 9 positions matching TRBD1. CDR1 and CDR2 (germline): GTSNPN, SVGIG (reference sequence). Trimming took 2 bases from V and 2 from J; bases not matched to a gene: 6. CDR3 length equals 15 residues. The CDR3 protein is CAWSLGTGIQETQYF. The CDR3, as DNA: TGTGCCTGGAGTTTAGGGACAGGGATACAAGAGACCCAGTACTTC.

The chain carries TRBV29-1 and TRBJ2-7, with TRBD1 matching over 7 bases. Trimming removed 4 bases from V and 1 base from J; junction bases left unmatched: 10. CDR1 SQVTM and CDR2 ANQGSEA come from the germline V gene. This CDR3 spans 15 amino acids. The CDR3 bases are TGCAGCGTTGGCGCCGGGACAGAACTTTCCTACGAGCAGTACTTC. Its protein product is CSVGAGTELSYEQYF.

Written as DNA, the CDR3 is TGCAGTGCTAGATACGGGGGCTACACCTTC. Its translation is CSARYGGYTF. The chain is built from TRBV20-1 and TRBJ1-2; D unresolved. The germline CDR1 and CDR2 sequences are DFQATT and SNEGSKA (reference sequence). The CDR3 runs to 10 residues. V shed 2 bases and J shed 8 bases, with 6 bases lying between them.

This chain uses TRBV6-5 with TRBJ2-5; 8 nucleotides match TRBD2. The germline CDR1 and CDR2 sequences are MNHEY and SVGAGI. The CDR3 is made up of 14 amino acids. After removal of 5 bases from V and 4 bases from J, the junction contained 6 bases not matched to a gene. CDR3 sequence (DNA): TGTGCCAGCAGTCGTAGCGGGAAGGGAGAGACCCAGTACTTC. The encoded protein is CASSRSGKGETQYF.

This clone showed up just a few times. The J gene is TRBJ2-4, the V gene TRBV7-2; the D gene is possibly TRBD2 (5 bases). Germline assignment: CDR1 SGHTA and CDR2 FQGNSA. This CDR3 spans 13 amino acids. Trimming took 1 base from V and 12 from J, leaving 13 bases between them. In DNA, the CDR3 is TGTGCCAGCAGCTTAGGATACGGGGAGACTCAGTACTTC. Its protein product is CASSLGYGETQYF.